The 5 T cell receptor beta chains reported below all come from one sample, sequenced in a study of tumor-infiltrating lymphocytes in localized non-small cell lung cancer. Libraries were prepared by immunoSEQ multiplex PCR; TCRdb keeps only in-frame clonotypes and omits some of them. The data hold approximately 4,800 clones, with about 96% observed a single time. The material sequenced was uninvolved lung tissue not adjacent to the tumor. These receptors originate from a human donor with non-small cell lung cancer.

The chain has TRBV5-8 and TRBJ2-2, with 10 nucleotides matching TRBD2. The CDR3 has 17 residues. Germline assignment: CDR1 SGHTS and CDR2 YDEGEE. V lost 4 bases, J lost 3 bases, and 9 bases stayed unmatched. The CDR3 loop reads CASSGMASGGDTGELFF. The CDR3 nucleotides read TGTGCCAGCAGCGGGATGGCTAGCGGGGGCGACACCGGGGAGCTGTTTTTT.

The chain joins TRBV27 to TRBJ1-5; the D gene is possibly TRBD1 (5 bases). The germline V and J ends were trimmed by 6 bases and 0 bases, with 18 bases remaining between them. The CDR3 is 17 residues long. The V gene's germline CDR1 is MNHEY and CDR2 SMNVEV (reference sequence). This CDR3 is CASSKEQGRDSNQPQHF. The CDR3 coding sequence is TGTGCCAGCAGCAAAGAGCAGGGCAGGGATAGCAATCAGCCCCAGCATTTT.

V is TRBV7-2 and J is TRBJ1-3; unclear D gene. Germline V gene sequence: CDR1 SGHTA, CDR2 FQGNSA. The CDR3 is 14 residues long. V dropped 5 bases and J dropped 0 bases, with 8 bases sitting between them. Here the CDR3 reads CASSGWASGNTIYF. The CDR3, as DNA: TGTGCCAGCAGCGGGTGGGCCTCTGGAAACACCATATATTTT.

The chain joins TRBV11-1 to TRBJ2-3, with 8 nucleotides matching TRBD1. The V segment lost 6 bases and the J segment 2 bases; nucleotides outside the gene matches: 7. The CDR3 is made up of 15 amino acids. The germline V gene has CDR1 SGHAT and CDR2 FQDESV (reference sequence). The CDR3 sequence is CASSGRQGPTDTQYF. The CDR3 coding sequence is TGTGCCAGCAGTGGGAGACAGGGGCCCACAGATACGCAGTATTTT.

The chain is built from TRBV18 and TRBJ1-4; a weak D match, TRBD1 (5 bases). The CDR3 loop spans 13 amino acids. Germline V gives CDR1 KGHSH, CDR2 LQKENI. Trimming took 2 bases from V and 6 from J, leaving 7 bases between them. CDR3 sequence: CASSPKGDEKLFF. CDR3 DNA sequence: TGTGCCAGCTCACCAAAAGGGGATGAAAAACTGTTTTTT.